This TCR beta chain was recovered during a study of T cell repertoires and HLA-DP antigens. The CDR3 has 14 residues. The germline V gene has CDR1 KGHSH and CDR2 LQKENI. J was trimmed by 6 bases and V by 3 bases; bases with no gene match: 7. TCRdb's table, derived via immunoSEQ multiplex PCR, lists solely in-frame clones and lacks some. The repertoire includes roughly 70,000 clones, around 80% of them detected once, and about 1.6% sits in the top ten. Remarks on this clone: Antigen: not known.

Untouched CD4+ T cells were isolated by negative selection, averaging almost 98% purity. The chain combines TRBV18 with TRBJ2-7; the match to TRBD1 covers 8 bases. Specimen: CD4+ T cells from PBMCs. The source is a man in his sixties in good health and CMV-seronegative. The CDR3: CASSPGQGGREQYV. For the CDR3, the DNA is TGTGCCAGCTCACCCGGACAGGGAGGACGCGAGCAGTACGTC.